Following are 6 T cell receptor beta chains from one sample sequenced in a study of blood T cell repertoires in COVID-19. Assay: immunoSEQ multiplex PCR; the TCRdb copy retains only in-frame clones and omits some. The table has 200,000 or so clones, about 86% seen once. The source material was PBMCs or T cells enriched from blood (not recorded which). These receptor sequences come from a man in his forties or fifties who had recovered from COVID-19.

The gene calls are TRBV5-1 and TRBJ2-3; 11 bases agree with TRBD2. Germline CDR1 and CDR2: SGHRS and YFSETQ. The CDR3 loop spans 14 amino acids. The ends lost 1 base at V and 6 bases at J; junction bases unmatched: 1. The DNA for the CDR3 is TGCGCCAGCAGCTTGACTAGCGGGGGCGATACGCAGTATTTT. Its protein is CASSLTSGGDTQYF. Full variable domain (remainder filled in from reference TRBV5-1 and TRBJ2-3): KAGVTQTPRYLIKTRGQQVTLSCSPISGHRSVSWYQQTPGQGLQFLFEYFSETQRNKGNFPGRFSGRQFSNSRSEMNVSTLELGDSALYLCASSLTSGGDTQYFGPGTRLTVL.

The gene calls are TRBV3-1 (or the pseudogene TRBV3-2) and TRBJ1-2; TRBD1 aligns across 12 bases. Germline V lookup: CDR1 LGHDT, CDR2 YNNKEL (reference sequence). The CDR3 is 15 residues long. Germline trimming cut 6 bases from V and 7 bases from J; bases unmatched to any gene: 9. The CDR3 DNA reads as TGTGCCAGCAGTCCATACGGGACAGGGGGCTCTGGCTACACCTTC. Translated: CASSPYGTGGSGYTF.

V gene TRBV2 combines with J gene TRBJ2-5; weak D call: TRBD2 (6 bases). Germline-derived CDR1 and CDR2 are SNHLY and FYNNEI. The V end lost 5 bases, the J end lost 7 bases, and 11 bases lay between the germline ends. The CDR3 loop spans 12 amino acids. CDR3 sequence reads: CASSPYSGTQYF. In nucleotides, the CDR3 is TGTGCCAGCAGTCCGTATAGCGGGACCCAGTACTTC. Combining the CDR3 with reference TRBV2 and TRBJ2-5 gives the whole variable domain EPEVTQTPSHQVTQMGQEVILRCVPISNHLYFYWYRQILGQKVEFLVSFYNNEISEKSEIFDDQFSVERPDGSNFTLKIRSTKLEDSAMYFCASSPYSGTQYFGPGTRLLVL.

This clone came up a few times. The V gene is TRBV10-3, the J gene TRBJ1-1, with a weak D call TRBD1 (6 bases). There are 12 residues in the CDR3. Per the germline V gene, CDR1 is ENHRY and CDR2 is SYGVKD. Trimming cost V 4 bases and J 6 bases, with 9 bases left between them. CDR3 in amino acids: CAISGEGAEAFF. CDR3 in DNA: TGTGCCATCAGTGGCGAGGGGGCTGAAGCTTTCTTT.

This clone was counted a few times. This rearrangement joins TRBV28 to TRBJ1-3, with D unresolved. The CDR3 has 14 amino acids. Germline V lookup: CDR1 MDHEN, CDR2 SYDVKM. V lost 2 bases, J lost 2 bases, and 7 bases lay in between. CDR3 amino acids: CASSLGSPGNTIYF. For the CDR3, the DNA is TGTGCCAGCAGTTTAGGGAGCCCTGGAAACACCATATATTTT. The full variable domain, its missing parts supplied by reference TRBV28 and TRBJ1-3, is DVKVTQSSRYLVKRTGEKVFLECVQDMDHENMFWYRQDPGLGLRLIYFSYDVKMKEKGDIPEGYSVSREKKERFSLILESASTNQTSMYLCASSLGSPGNTIYFGEGSWLTVV.

This clone was recorded only once. The rearrangement uses TRBV29-1 and TRBJ1-1; D possibly corresponds to TRBD1 (6 bases). Germline CDR1 and CDR2: SQVTM and ANQGSEA. The CDR3 length is 13 residues. The V end lost 6 bases, the J end lost 1 base, and 12 bases lay between the germline ends. The CDR3 region is CSVGGRQNTEAFF. The CDR3 DNA reads as TGCAGCGTAGGGGGACGGCAGAACACTGAAGCTTTCTTT.